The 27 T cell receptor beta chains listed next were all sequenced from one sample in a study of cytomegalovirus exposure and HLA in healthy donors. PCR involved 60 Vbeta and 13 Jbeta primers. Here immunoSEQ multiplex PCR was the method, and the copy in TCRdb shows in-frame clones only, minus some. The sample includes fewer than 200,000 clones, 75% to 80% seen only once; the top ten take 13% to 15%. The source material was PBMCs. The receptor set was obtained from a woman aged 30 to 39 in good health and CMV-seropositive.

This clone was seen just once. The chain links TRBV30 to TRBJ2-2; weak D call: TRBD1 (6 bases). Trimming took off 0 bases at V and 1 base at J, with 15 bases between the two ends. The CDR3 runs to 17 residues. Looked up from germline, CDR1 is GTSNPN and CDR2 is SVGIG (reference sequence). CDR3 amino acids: CAWSVLPGTRNTGELFF. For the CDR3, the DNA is TGTGCCTGGAGTGTACTACCCGGGACACGGAACACCGGGGAGCTGTTTTTT.

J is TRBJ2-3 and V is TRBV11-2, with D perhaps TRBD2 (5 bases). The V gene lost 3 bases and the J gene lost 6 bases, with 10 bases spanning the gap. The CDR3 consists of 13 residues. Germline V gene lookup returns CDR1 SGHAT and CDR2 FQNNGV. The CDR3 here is CASSFSVADTQYF. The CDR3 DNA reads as TGTGCCAGCAGCTTCTCTGTAGCGGATACGCAGTATTTT.

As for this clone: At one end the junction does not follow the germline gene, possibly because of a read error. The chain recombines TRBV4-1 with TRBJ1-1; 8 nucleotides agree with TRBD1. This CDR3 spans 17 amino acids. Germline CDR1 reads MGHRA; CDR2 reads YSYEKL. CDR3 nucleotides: TGCGCCAGCAGCCAAGATAATGCAGGGGGCGGGAACGCTGAAGCTTTCTTT. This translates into CASSQDNAGGGNAEAFF.

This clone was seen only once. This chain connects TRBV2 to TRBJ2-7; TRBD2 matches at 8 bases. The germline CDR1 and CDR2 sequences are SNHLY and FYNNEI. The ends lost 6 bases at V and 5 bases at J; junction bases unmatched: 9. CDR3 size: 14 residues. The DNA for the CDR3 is TGTGCCAGCAGGGACTCGGGGGGGGCTCACGAGCAGTACTTC. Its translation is CASRDSGGAHEQYF. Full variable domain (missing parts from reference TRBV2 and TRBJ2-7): EPEVTQTPSHQVTQMGQEVILRCVPISNHLYFYWYRQILGQKVEFLVSFYNNEISEKSEIFDDQFSVERPDGSNFTLKIRSTKLEDSAMYFCASRDSGGAHEQYFGPGTRLTVT.

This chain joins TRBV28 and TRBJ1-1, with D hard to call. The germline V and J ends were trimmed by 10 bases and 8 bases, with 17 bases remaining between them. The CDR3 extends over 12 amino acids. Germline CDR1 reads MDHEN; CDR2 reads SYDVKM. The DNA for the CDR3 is TGTGCCACCACCCTCGGGTTGAGGGAAGCTTTCTTT. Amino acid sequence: CATTLGLREAFF.

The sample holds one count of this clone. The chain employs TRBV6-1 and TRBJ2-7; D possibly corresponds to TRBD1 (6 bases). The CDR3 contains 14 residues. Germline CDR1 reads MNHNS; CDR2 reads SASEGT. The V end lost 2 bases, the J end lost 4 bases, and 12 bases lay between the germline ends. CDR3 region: CASSESVGGYEQYF. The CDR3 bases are TGTGCCAGCAGTGAATCGGTAGGGGGTTACGAGCAGTACTTC.

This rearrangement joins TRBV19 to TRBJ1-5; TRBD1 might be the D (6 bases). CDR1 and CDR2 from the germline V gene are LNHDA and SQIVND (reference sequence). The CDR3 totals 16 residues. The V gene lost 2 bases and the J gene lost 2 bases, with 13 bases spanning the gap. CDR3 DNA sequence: TGTGCCAGTAGTATACTTGGGGGCAGGGGCAATCAGCCCCAGCATTTT. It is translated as CASSILGGRGNQPQHF.

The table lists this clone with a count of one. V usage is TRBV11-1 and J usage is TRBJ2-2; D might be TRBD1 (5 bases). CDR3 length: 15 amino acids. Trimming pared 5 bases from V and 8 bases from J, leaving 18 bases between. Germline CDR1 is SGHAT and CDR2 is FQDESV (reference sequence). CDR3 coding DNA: TGTGCCAGCAGCCCCTGGGCAGGGCCTAGAGGGGAGCTGTTTTTT. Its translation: CASSPWAGPRGELFF.

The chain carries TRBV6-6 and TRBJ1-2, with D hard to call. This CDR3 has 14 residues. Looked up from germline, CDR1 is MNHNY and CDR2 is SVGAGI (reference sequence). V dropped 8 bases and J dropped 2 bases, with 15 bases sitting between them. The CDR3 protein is CASRSGFRNYGYTF. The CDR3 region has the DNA TGTGCCAGCCGTTCGGGTTTCCGCAACTATGGCTACACCTTC.

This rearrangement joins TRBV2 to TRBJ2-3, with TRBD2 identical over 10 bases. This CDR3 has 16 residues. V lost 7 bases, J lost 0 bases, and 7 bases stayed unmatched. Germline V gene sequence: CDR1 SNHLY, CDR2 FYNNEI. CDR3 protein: CASIRTSGTSTDTQYF. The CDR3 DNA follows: TGTGCCAGCATCAGGACTAGCGGCACTAGCACAGATACGCAGTATTTT.

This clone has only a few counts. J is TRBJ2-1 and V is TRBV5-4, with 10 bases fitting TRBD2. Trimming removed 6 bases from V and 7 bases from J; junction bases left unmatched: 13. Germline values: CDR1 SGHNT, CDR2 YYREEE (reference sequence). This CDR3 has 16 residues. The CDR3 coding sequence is TGTGCCAGCACCCGCGACAGGCTAGCGGGAGTTAATGAGCAGTTCTTC. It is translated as CASTRDRLAGVNEQFF. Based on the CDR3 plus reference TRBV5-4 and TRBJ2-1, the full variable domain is ETGVTQSPTHLIKTRGQQVTLRCSSQSGHNTVSWYQQALGQGPQFIFQYYREEENGRGNFPPRFSGLQFPNYSSELNVNALELDDSALYLCASTRDRLAGVNEQFFGPGTRLTVL.

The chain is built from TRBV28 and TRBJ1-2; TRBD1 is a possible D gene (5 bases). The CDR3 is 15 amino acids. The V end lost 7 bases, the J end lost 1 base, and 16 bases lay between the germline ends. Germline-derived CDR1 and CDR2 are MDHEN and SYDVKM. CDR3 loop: CASTPGELRNYGYTF. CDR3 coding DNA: TGTGCCAGCACCCCGGGGGAACTACGTAACTATGGCTACACCTTC.

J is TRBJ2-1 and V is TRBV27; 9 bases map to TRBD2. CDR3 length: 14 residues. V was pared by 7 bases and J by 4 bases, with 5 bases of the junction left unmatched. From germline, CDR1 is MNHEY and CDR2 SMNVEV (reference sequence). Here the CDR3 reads CASIAGGIYNEQFF. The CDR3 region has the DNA TGTGCCAGCATTGCGGGGGGGATATACAATGAGCAGTTCTTC.

The CDR3 spells CAWKQGLWSSGANVLTF. CDR3 sequence (DNA): TGTGCCTGGAAACAGGGGCTTTGGAGCTCTGGGGCCAACGTCCTGACTTTC. This sequence joins TRBV30 and TRBJ2-6; TRBD1 aligns across 7 bases. Germline-derived CDR1 and CDR2 are GTSNPN and SVGIG (reference sequence). The V segment lost 4 bases and the J segment 0 bases; nucleotides outside the gene matches: 9. The CDR3 consists of 17 residues.

CDR3: CASPWRRGSSGANVLTF. The DNA for the CDR3 is TGTGCCAGCCCCTGGAGAAGGGGAAGCTCTGGGGCCAACGTCCTGACTTTC. The chain carries TRBV5-8 and TRBJ2-6, with D perhaps matching TRBD1 (5 bases). CDR3 length: 17 amino acids. The ends were cut back, 7 bases at V and 0 bases at J, with 17 bases in the middle. Germline V CDR1 and CDR2: SGHTS, YDEGEE.

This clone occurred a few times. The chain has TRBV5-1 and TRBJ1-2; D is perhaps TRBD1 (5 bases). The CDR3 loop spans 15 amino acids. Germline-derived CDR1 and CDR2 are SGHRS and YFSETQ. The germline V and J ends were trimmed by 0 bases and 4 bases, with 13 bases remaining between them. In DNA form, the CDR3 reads TGCGCCAGCAGCTTGGAGGGCGGGACGATCTATGGCTACACCTTC. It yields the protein CASSLEGGTIYGYTF.

CDR3 in DNA: TGTGCCACCAGCAGAGATACGGGACAGGGGGAGTACACCTTC. Translating it yields CATSRDTGQGEYTF. The chain uses TRBV15 and TRBJ1-2, with 11 bases matching TRBD1. The CDR3 has 14 residues. The germline V gene has CDR1 LNHNV and CDR2 YYDKDF (reference sequence). The ends lost 0 bases at V and 11 bases at J; junction bases unmatched: 5. The full variable domain, in which reference TRBV15 and TRBJ1-2 provide the parts outside the CDR3, is DAMVIQNPRYQVTQFGKPVTLSCSQTLNHNVMYWYQQKSSQAPKLLFHYYDKDFNNEADTPDNFQSRRPNTSFCFLDIRSPGLGDTAMYLCATSRDTGQGEYTFGSGTRLTVV.

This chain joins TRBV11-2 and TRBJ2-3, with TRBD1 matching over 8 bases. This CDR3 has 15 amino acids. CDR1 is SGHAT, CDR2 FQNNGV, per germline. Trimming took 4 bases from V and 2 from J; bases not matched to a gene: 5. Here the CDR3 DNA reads TGTGCCAGCAGCTCTTACAGGGGGTTCACAGATACGCAGTATTTT. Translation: CASSSYRGFTDTQYF.

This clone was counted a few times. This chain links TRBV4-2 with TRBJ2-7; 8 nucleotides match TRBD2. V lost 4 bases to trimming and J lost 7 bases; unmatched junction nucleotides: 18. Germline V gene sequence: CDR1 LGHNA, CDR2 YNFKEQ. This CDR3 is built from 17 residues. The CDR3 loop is CASSLMDLKREPSEQYF. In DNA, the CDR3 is TGTGCCAGCAGCCTAATGGATCTGAAGCGGGAGCCCAGTGAGCAGTACTTC.

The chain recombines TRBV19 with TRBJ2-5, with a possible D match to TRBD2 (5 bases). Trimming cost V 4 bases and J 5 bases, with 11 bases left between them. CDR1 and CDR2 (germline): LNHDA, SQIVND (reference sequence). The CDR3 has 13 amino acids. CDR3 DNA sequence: TGTGCCAGTAGTACCAGGACGGGGGAGACCCAGTACTTC. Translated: CASSTRTGETQYF.

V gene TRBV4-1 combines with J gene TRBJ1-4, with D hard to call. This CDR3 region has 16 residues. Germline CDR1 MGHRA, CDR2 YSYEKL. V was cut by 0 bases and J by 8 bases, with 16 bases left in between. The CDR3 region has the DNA TGCGCCAGCAGCCAAGATCTGGCCAGAGGTGGCGAAAAACTGTTTTTT. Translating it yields CASSQDLARGGEKLFF.

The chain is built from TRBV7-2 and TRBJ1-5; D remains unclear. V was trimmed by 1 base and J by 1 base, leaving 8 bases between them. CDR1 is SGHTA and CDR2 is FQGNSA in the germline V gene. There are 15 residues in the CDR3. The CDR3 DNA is TGTGCCAGCAGCTTAGTTGGGCAGAGCAATCAGCCCCAGCATTTT. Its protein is CASSLVGQSNQPQHF.

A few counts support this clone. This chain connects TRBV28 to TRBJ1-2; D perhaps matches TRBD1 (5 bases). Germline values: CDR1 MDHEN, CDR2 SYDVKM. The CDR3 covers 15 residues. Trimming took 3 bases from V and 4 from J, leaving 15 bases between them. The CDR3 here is CASSFPDSVGYGYTF. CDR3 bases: TGTGCCAGCAGTTTCCCCGACAGCGTTGGCTATGGCTACACCTTC.

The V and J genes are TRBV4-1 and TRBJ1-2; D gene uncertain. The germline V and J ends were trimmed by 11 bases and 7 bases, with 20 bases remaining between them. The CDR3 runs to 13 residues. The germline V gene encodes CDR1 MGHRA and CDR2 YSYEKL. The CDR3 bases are TGCGCCGGCCAAACAGTTTTCCGACGTGGCTACACCTTC. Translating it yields CAGQTVFRRGYTF.

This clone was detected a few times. The DNA of the CDR3 is TGCGCCAGCAGCCATCTTAGTTCACCCCTCCACTTT. Residues: CASSHLSSPLHF. The chain couples TRBV4-3 to TRBJ1-6, with unresolved D. Germline V gene sequence: CDR1 LGHNA, CDR2 YSLEER. Trimming stripped 3 bases from V and 9 bases from J, with 6 bases between. The CDR3 length is 12 residues.

CDR3 sequence: CASSQSGTENTDTQYF. CDR3 bases: TGTGCCAGCAGCCAGTCGGGGACAGAGAACACAGATACGCAGTATTTT. The chain uses TRBV7-9 and TRBJ2-3, with 7 nucleotides matching TRBD1. From germline, CDR1 is SEHNR and CDR2 FQNEAQ (reference sequence). The CDR3 is 16 residues long. V gave up 5 bases and J gave up 2 bases; unmatched junction bases: 10. Full variable domain (rest looked up from reference TRBV7-9 and TRBJ2-3): DTGVSQNPRHKITKRGQNVTFRCDPISEHNRLYWYRQTLGQGPEFLTYFQNEAQLEKSRLLSDRFSAERPKGSFSTLEIQRTEQGDSAMYLCASSQSGTENTDTQYFGPGTRLTVL.

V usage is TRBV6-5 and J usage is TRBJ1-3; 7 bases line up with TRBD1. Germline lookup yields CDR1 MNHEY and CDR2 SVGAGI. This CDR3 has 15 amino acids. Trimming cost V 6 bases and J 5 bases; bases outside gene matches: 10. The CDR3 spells CASRTGVGTRNTIYF. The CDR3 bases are TGTGCCAGCAGAACAGGGGTAGGGACGAGAAACACCATATATTTT.